This T cell receptor (beta chain) originates from a study of patients and donors after allogeneic stem cell transplantation (dated by TCRdb to about 2020). The junction shows trimming of 0 bases on V and 4 bases on J, plus 13 bases between the germline ends. Taken from cysteine to phenylalanine, the CDR3 has 16 residues. Only CDR3 DNA remains: 48 bases, in frame from the first base. The germline V gene supplies CDR1 MGHRA and CDR2 YSYEKL. Receptor amplification or capture employed RT-PCR. TCRdb records NextSeq 550 as the sequencer. Starting from the raw public reads, TCRdb applied fastp trimming at Q25, assembled clones with MiXCR and retained in-frame beta chains. Rows are combined by CDR3 protein, so each entry shows the most common genes and DNA. The table for this sample lists a few hundred thousand distinct CDR3 sequences; 14% of them were counted only once. About 9.9% of the sample comes from the top ten.

This clonotype has only one observation. The target of this receptor is not known. Qualities for individual bases were not recorded, and no much larger clone is one base off. Evidence from one read is weak. The V gene is TRBV4-1 and the J gene is TRBJ1-5; the D gene cannot be resolved reliably. Sequencing was done on a sample of blood, either unsorted or a sorted T cell fraction (not recorded which). This TCR was recovered from a human donor who was either an allogeneic HSCT recipient or a stem cell or donor lymphocyte infusion donor (not recorded which). It is not recorded whose cells these are; they may come from a transplant donor. CDR3 sequence: CASSQDPGVGNQPQHF. The bases read TGCGCCAGCAGCCAAGATCCGGGAGTGGGGAATCAGCCCCAGCATTTT.